This T cell receptor (beta chain) was identified in a study of blood T cells in healthy people across ages. Study outcomes and limitations: Expanded clonotype shifts may have been confounded, as the donors had an unknown CMV status.

Primers used in a second PCR of roughly 6 to 11 cycles were a sample-barcoded 5' primer and a J-beta primer mix. TCRdb fed the 5' RACE reads into MiXCR, producing one record per CDR3 protein. The data contain about 570,000 distinct CDR3 sequences, 27% of them singletons. This clonotype was counted between two and nine times. Its target is not known. Each donor supplied ten milliliters of peripheral blood. This CDR3 has 15 residues. Germline lookup yields CDR1 SGHTA and CDR2 FQGNSA. V was pared by 1 base and J by 3 bases, with 9 bases between. The same sample was also used in a study of T cells of mothers and their children. Turning to that study: RNA that had been extracted went wholly into cDNA synthesis, at approximately 1.6 ug per 15 ul. Slightly higher, non-significant overlap characterized related mother-child pairs relative to unrelated pairs.

The chain links TRBV7-2 to TRBJ2-2; D gene uncertain. The sequence came from a boy under 10 years old in good health. The material sequenced was blood. The CDR3 region is CASSLESSYTGELFF. CDR3 nucleotide sequence: TGTGCCAGCAGCTTAGAATCCTCATACACCGGGGAGCTGTTTTTT.